This section outlines one TCR beta chain sequence together with its context. Antigen specificity is unknown. The sample is drawn from a study of shared clonotypes between healthy human individuals. Researchers divided each subset's genomic DNA evenly across several immunoSEQ plates. Profiled with immunoSEQ multiplex PCR; TCRdb holds only in-frame clones, not every one. Of 600,000 or so clones listed, 95% are singletons. Study-level points and caveats: Compared with memory subsets, naive subsets generally had larger estimated richness.

CDR1 and CDR2 from the germline V gene are LNHDA and SQIVND (reference sequence). Trimming removed 3 bases at V and 2 bases at J, with 14 bases between. The CDR3 is 15 amino acids. The naive CD8 subset, CD45RO-negative cells positively selected for CCR7, excluded terminally differentiated effector memory CD45RA+ cells. This clonotype originated in a woman aged 25 to 39 in good health. This chain connects TRBV19 to TRBJ2-7; possibly TRBD2 for D (6 bases). The source material was naive CD8+ T cells sorted from blood. CDR3 in amino acids: CASSMGGDSTYEQYF. As DNA, the CDR3 is TGTGCCAGTAGTATGGGAGGAGACAGCACCTACGAGCAGTACTTC.